These 4 T cell receptor beta chains share one sample of origin, sequenced in a study of siplizumab effects on memory and regulatory T cells. Clones were sequenced by immunoSEQ multiplex PCR, and TCRdb holds only the in-frame ones, with some missing. This sample has about 100,000 clones, with roughly 94% found just once. The sequencing input was Tregs sorted from blood. These receptors originate from a human donor in good health.

The chain carries TRBV6-5 and TRBJ1-5; 8 bases align to TRBD1. CDR3 length equals 15 residues. The germline CDR1 and CDR2 sequences are MNHEY and SVGAGI. The junction had 7 bases not matched to a gene; V was cut back by 5 bases and J by 4 bases. This CDR3 is CASSARRQGNQPQHF. The CDR3 DNA reads TGTGCCAGCAGTGCCCGGAGACAGGGGAATCAGCCCCAGCATTTT.

The chain couples TRBV7-9 to TRBJ1-3, with D hard to call. V was shortened by 8 bases and J by 0 bases, with 5 bases between the two germline ends. CDR3 length: 12 residues. From germline, CDR1 is SEHNR and CDR2 FQNEAQ (reference sequence). The CDR3 sequence: CASRGSGNTIYF. CDR3 DNA: TGTGCCAGCCGTGGCTCTGGAAACACCATATATTTT.

The chain is built from TRBV5-1 and TRBJ2-1; 11 bases match TRBD2. Per the germline V gene, CDR1 is SGHRS and CDR2 is YFSETQ. V shed 3 bases and J 5 bases; nucleotides not matched to a gene: 1. This CDR3 is 14 amino acids long. The CDR3 loop reads CASSSTSGNNEQFF. CDR3 nucleotides: TGCGCCAGCAGCTCGACTAGCGGGAACAATGAGCAGTTCTTC.

V gene TRBV4-2 combines with J gene TRBJ2-3; 8 positions match TRBD1. Germline trimming cut 4 bases from V and 1 base from J; bases unmatched to any gene: 16. Germline V gene data show CDR1 as LGHNA and CDR2 as YNFKEQ. This CDR3 spans 19 amino acids. The CDR3 here is CASSPRQGTHRTRTDTQYF. CDR3 in DNA: TGTGCCAGCAGCCCCCGACAGGGGACCCACCGCACCCGCACAGATACGCAGTATTTT.